The TCR beta chain described here comes from a study of T cell clonality in common variable immunodeficiency. Findings and limits, study-wide: Fewer TCRbeta clones were shared among CVID subjects than controls. Common variable immunodeficiency TCR beta sequences reportedly had fewer deletions and N-nucleotide insertions.

Profiled with immunoSEQ multiplex PCR; TCRdb holds only in-frame clones, not every one. The table lists about 12,000 clones, with no singletons. CDR3 length: 15 residues. Germline V CDR1 and CDR2: SGHTA, FQGTGA. The junction had 7 bases not matched to a gene; V was cut back by 8 bases and J by 3 bases. This clone was seen only a few times. What it binds is unknown. The read halts 3 residues ahead of the CDR3 end, with the missing end drawn from the germline J gene. The J gene is TRBJ2-7, the V gene TRBV7-3, with 13 nucleotides matching TRBD2. The specimen sequenced was peripheral blood mononuclear cells. The clonotype comes from a human donor with common variable immunodeficiency. CDR3 in amino acids: CASQSRLAGGYEQYF. The CDR3 DNA, read in part, is TGTGCCAGCCAATCACGACTAGCGGGGGGCTACGAG. The full variable domain, rest sourced from reference TRBV7-3 and TRBJ2-7, is GAGVSQTPSNKVTEKGKYVELRCDPISGHTALYWYRQSLGQGPEFLIYFQGTGAADDSGLPNDRFFAVRPEGSVSTLKIQRTERGDSAVYLCASQSRLAGGYEQYFGPGTRLTVT.